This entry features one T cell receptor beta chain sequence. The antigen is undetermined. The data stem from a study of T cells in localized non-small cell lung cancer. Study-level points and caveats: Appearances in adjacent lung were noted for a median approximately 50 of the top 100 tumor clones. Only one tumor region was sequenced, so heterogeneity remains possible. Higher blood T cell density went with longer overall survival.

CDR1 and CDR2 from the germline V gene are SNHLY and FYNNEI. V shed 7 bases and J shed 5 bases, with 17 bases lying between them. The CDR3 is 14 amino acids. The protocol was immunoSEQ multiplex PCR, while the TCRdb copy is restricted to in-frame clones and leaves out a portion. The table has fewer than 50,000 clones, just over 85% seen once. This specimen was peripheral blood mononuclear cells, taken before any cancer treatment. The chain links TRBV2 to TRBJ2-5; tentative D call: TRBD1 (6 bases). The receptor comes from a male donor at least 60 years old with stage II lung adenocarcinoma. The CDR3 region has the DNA TGTGCCAGCACCGAAGGGGGAGTGGGGGAGACCCAGTACTTC. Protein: CASTEGGVGETQYF.